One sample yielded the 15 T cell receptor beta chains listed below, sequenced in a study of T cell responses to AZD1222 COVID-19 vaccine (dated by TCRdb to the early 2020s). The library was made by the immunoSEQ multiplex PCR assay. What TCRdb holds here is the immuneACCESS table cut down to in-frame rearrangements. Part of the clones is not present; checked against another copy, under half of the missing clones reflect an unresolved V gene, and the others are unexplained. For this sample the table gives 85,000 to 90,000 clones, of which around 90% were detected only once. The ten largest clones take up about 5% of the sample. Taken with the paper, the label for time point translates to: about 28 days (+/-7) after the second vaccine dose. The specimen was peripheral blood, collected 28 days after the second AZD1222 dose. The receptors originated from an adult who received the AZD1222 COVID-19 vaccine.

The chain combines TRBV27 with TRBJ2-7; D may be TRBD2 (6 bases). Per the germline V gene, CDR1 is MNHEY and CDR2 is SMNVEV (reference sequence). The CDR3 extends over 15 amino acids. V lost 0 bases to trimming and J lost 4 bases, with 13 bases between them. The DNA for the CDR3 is TGTGCCAGCAGTTTATCCCCGGGGGAGAATTACGAGCAGTACGTC. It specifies CASSLSPGENYEQYV.

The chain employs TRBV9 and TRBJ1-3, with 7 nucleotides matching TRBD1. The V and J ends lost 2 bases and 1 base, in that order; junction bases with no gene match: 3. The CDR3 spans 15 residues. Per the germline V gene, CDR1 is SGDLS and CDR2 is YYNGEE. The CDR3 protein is CASSVTGSSGNTIYF. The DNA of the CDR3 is TGTGCCAGCAGCGTGACAGGGTCTTCTGGAAACACCATATATTTT.

Here the CDR3 DNA reads TGTGCCAGCAGCCAAGGTCTAGCGGGGGGCACAGATACGCAGTATTTT. Translated: CASSQGLAGGTDTQYF. The J gene is TRBJ2-3, the V gene TRBV4-2, with 10 bases that match TRBD2. CDR1 is LGHNA and CDR2 is YNFKEQ in the germline V gene. The CDR3 has 16 residues. After removal of 1 base from V and 1 base from J, the junction contained 2 bases not matched to a gene.

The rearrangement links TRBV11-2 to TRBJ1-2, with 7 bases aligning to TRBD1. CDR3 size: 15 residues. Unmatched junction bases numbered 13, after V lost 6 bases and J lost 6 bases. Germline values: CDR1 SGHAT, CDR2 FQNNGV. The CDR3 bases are TGTGCCAGCAGAATTAGGGGGCTGCGGTCGGATGGCTACACCTTC. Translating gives CASRIRGLRSDGYTF.

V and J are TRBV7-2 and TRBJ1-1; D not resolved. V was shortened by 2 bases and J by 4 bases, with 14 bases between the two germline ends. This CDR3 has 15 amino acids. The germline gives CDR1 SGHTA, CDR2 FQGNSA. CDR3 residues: CASSLSGGYGTEAFF. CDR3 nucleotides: TGTGCCAGCAGCTTATCCGGAGGTTACGGCACTGAAGCTTTCTTT.

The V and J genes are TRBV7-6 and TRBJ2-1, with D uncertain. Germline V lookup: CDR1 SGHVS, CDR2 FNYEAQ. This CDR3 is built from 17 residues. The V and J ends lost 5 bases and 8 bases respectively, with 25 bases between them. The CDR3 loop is CASSPKSCGRCSDEQFF. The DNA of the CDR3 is TGTGCCAGCAGCCCTAAGTCATGCGGTCGTTGTTCCGATGAGCAGTTCTTC. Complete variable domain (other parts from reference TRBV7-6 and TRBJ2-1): GAGVSQSPRYKVTKRGQDVALRCDPISGHVSLYWYRQALGQGPEFLTYFNYEAQQDKSGLPNDRFSAERPEGSISTLTIQRTEQRDSAMYRCASSPKSCGRCSDEQFFGPGTRLTVL.

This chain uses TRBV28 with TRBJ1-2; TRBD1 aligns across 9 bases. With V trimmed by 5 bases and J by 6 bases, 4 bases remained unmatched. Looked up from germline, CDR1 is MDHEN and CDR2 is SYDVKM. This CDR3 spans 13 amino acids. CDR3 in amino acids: CASSRTGADGYTF. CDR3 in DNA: TGTGCCAGCAGTAGGACAGGGGCGGATGGCTACACCTTC.

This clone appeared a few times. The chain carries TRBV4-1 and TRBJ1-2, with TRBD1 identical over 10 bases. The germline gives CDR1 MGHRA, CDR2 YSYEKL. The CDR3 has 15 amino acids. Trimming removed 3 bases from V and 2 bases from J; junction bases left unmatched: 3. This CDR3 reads CASSHMTGGNYGYTF. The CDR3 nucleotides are TGCGCCAGCAGCCATATGACAGGGGGCAACTATGGCTACACCTTC.

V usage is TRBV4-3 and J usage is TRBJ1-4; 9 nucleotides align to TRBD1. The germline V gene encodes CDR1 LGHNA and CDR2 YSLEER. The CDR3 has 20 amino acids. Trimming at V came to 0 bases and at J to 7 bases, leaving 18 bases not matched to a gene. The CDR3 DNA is TGCGCCAGCAGCCAAGAGAATCTAGGACAGGGGAGCGCTCGTGGTGAAAAACTGTTTTTT. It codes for CASSQENLGQGSARGEKLFF.

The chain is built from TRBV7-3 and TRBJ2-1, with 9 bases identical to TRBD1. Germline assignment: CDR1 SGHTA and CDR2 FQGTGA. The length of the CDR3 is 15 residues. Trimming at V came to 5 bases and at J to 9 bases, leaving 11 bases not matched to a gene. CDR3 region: CASSRGTGIFSEQFF. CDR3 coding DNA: TGTGCCAGCAGCCGCGGGACAGGGATTTTCAGTGAGCAGTTCTTC. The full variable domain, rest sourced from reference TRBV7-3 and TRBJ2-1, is GAGVSQTPSNKVTEKGKYVELRCDPISGHTALYWYRQSLGQGPEFLIYFQGTGAADDSGLPNDRFFAVRPEGSVSTLKIQRTERGDSAVYLCASSRGTGIFSEQFFGPGTRLTVL.

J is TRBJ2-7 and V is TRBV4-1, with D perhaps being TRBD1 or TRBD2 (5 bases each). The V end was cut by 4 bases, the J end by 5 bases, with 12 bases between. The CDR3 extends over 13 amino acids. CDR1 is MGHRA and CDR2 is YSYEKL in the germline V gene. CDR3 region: CASSPSSGHEQYV. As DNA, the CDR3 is TGCGCCAGCAGCCCTTCTTCGGGACACGAGCAGTACGTC.

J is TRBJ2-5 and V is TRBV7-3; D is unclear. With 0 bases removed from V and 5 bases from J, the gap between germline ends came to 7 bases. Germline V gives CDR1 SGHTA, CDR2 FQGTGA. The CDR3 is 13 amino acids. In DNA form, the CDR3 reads TGTGCCAGCAGCTTAACGTTTGGGGAGACCCAGTACTTC. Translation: CASSLTFGETQYF.

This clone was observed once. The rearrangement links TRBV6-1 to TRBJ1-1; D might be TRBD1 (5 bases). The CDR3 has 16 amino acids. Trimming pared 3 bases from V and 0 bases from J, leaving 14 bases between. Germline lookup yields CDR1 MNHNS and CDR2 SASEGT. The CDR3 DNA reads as TGTGCCAGCAGTGACGGGGCAGCTGGGATGAACACTGAAGCTTTCTTT. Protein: CASSDGAAGMNTEAFF.

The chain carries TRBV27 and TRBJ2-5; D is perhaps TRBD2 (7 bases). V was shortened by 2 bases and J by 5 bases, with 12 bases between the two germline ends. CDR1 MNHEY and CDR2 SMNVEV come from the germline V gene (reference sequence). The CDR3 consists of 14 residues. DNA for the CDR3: TGTGCCAGCAGTTTACAGGCGGGGGCGGAGACCCAGTACTTC. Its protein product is CASSLQAGAETQYF.

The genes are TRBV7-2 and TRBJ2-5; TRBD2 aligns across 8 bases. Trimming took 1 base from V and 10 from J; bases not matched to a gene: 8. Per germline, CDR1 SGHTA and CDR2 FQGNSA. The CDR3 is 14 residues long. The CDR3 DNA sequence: TGTGCCAGCAGCTTAGACAGCGGGGGCTACCTCCAGTACTTC. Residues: CASSLDSGGYLQYF.